Many counts were recorded for the clone carrying this T cell receptor beta chain. V was shortened by 3 bases and J by 4 bases, with 10 bases between the two germline ends. Germline V gives CDR1 MNHEY, CDR2 SVGAGI. The CDR3 is 13 amino acids. These data belong to a study of T-cell reconstitution after alpha-beta-depleted transplantation in children. This sample's TCRbeta library carried unique molecular identifier barcodes. TCRdb called the PCR reads again in MiXCR, with one record for every CDR3 protein. The sample includes about 230,000 distinct CDR3 sequences, approximately 9.7% of them seen just once.

V usage is TRBV6-5 and J usage is TRBJ2-7; D is ambiguous. The sample here was PBMCs from the stem cell graft donor, taken from the stem cell graft. The TCR originated in a human donor who donated a stem cell graft to a child with SCID. CDR3 protein: CASSYKWGYEQYF. CDR3 in DNA: TGTGCCAGCAGTTATAAGTGGGGTTACGAGCAGTACTTC.